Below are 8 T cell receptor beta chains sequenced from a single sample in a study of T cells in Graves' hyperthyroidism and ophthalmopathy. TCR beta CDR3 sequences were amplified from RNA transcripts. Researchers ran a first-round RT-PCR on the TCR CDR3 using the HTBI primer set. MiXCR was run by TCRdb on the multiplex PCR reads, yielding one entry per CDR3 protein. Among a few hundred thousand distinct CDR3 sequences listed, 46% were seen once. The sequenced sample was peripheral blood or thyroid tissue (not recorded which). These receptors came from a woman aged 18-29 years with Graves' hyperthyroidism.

CDR3 amino acids: CAWRGPNYGYTF. The CDR3 nucleotides are TGTGCCTGGAGGGGCCCTAACTATGGCTACACCTTC. V and J are TRBV30 and TRBJ1-2; no reliable D call. Trimming shortened V by 3 bases and J by 0 bases, and 5 bases separated the two germline ends. CDR3 length: 12 residues. Germline CDR1 and CDR2: GTSNPN and SVGIG (reference sequence). The full variable domain, its missing parts supplied by reference TRBV30 and TRBJ1-2, is SQTIHQWPATLVQPVGSPLSLECTVEGTSNPNLYWYRQAAGRGLQLLFYSVGIGQISSEVPQNLSASRPQDRQFILSSKKLLLSDSGFYLCAWRGPNYGYTFGSGTRLTVV.

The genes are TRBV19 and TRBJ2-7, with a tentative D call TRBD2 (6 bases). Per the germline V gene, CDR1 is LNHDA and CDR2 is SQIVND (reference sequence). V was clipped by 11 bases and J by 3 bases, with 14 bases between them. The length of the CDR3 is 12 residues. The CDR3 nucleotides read TGTGCCCTCCCGGGCGGGATCTACGAGCAGTACTTC. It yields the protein CALPGGIYEQYF.

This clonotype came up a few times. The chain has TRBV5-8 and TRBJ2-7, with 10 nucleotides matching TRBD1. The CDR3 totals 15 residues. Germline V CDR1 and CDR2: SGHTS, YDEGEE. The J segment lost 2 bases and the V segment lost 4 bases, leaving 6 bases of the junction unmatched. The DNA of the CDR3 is TGTGCCAGCAGCCCGGACAGGGGGTTCGCCTACGAGCAGTACTTC. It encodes CASSPDRGFAYEQYF.

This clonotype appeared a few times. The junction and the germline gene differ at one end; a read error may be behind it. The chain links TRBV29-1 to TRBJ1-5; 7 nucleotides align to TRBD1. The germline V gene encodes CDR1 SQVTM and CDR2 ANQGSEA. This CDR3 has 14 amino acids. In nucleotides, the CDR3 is TGCAGCGTTAGGGCAGGGGGTAGTAATCAGCCCCAGCACTTT. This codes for CSVRAGGSNQPQHF.

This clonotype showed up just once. DNA for the CDR3: TGTGCCAGCAGCCAGAAGGGACTAGCCAATGAGCAGTTCTTC. Its protein product is CASSQKGLANEQFF. This chain joins TRBV7-9 and TRBJ2-1; 9 nucleotides match TRBD2. V shed 5 bases, J shed 6 bases, and the junction held 5 bases outside the gene matches. The CDR3 contains 14 residues. The V gene's germline CDR1 is SEHNR and CDR2 FQNEAQ (reference sequence).

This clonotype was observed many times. The CDR3 reads CSVATHEQYF. As DNA, the CDR3 is TGCAGCGTTGCCACCCACGAGCAGTACTTC. The chain carries TRBV29-1 and TRBJ2-7; D remains unclear. The CDR3 runs to 10 residues. Trimming stripped 4 bases from V and 5 bases from J, with 6 bases between. CDR1 and CDR2 from the germline V gene are SQVTM and ANQGSEA.

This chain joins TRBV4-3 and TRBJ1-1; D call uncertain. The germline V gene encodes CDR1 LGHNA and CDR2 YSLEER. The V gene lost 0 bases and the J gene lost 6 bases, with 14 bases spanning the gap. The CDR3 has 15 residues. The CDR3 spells CASSQEEGRFAEAFF. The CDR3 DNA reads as TGCGCCAGCAGCCAAGAAGAAGGGAGGTTTGCTGAAGCTTTCTTT.

Here the CDR3 DNA reads TGTGCCAGCAGCCCTGGGGGCCCTCGTGGAGATACGCAGTATTTT. Protein product: CASSPGGPRGDTQYF. V gene TRBV13 combines with J gene TRBJ2-3, with D maybe TRBD1 (6 bases). Trimming shortened V by 5 bases and J by 5 bases, and 17 bases separated the two germline ends. CDR3 length equals 15 residues. The germline V gene encodes CDR1 PRHDT and CDR2 FYEKMQ (reference sequence).